Listed here are 21 T cell receptor beta chains from one sample, sequenced in a study of Ad26.COV2.S vaccination and SARS-CoV-2 variants. Produced via immunoSEQ multiplex PCR; TCRdb's table is partial and in-frame only. The sample contains around 100,000 clones, around three quarters of which appear only once. Sample: peripheral blood, taken after recovery from COVID-19. The source of these receptors is a human donor who had recovered from COVID-19.

The chain is built from TRBV15 and TRBJ1-6; D is uncertain. CDR3 size: 15 residues. CDR1 and CDR2 (germline): LNHNV, YYDKDF (reference sequence). The ends were cut back, 0 bases at V and 18 bases at J, with 21 bases in the middle. In nucleotides, the CDR3 is TGTGCCACCAGCAGAGATAACGTCCAGTCGGCTCTACCCCACTTT. Translation: CATSRDNVQSALPHF. Combining the CDR3 with reference TRBV15 and TRBJ1-6 gives the whole variable domain DAMVIQNPRYQVTQFGKPVTLSCSQTLNHNVMYWYQQKSSQAPKLLFHYYDKDFNNEADTPDNFQSRRPNTSFCFLDIRSPGLGDTAMYLCATSRDNVQSALPHFGNGTRLTVT.

The chain has TRBV19 and TRBJ1-5; 10 bases are a match to TRBD1. Germline V gene sequence: CDR1 LNHDA, CDR2 SQIVND (reference sequence). The V segment lost 5 bases and the J segment 0 bases; nucleotides outside the gene matches: 7. The CDR3 contains 17 residues. CDR3 DNA sequence: TGTGCCAGTAGTCCCCGCCGGGACAGGGGTAGCAATCAGCCCCAGCATTTT. Its translation is CASSPRRDRGSNQPQHF.

This chain uses TRBV5-1 with TRBJ2-1; TRBD1 matches 8 bases. Germline CDR1 is SGHRS and CDR2 is YFSETQ. The CDR3 runs to 15 residues. V dropped 4 bases and J dropped 7; count of bases not matched to a gene: 10. The CDR3 reads CASSPGTGTGNEQFF. The CDR3 DNA is TGCGCCAGCAGCCCTGGGACAGGCACAGGGAATGAGCAGTTCTTC. Using reference TRBV5-1 and TRBJ2-1 for the parts outside the CDR3, the full variable domain is KAGVTQTPRYLIKTRGQQVTLSCSPISGHRSVSWYQQTPGQGLQFLFEYFSETQRNKGNFPGRFSGRQFSNSRSEMNVSTLELGDSALYLCASSPGTGTGNEQFFGPGTRLTVL.

The chain couples TRBV7-2 to TRBJ2-7; D perhaps matches TRBD2 (7 bases). Germline assignment: CDR1 SGHTA and CDR2 FQGNSA. Between the trimmed V and J ends, which lost 6 bases and 13 bases, there was a span of 25 bases. CDR3 size: 14 residues. The CDR3 coding sequence is TGTGCCAGCAGTACCCGGGGGGAAGGACAGTTTCTTTACTTC. This translates into CASSTRGEGQFLYF.

This clone appeared a few times. The chain employs TRBV11-2 and TRBJ2-4, with TRBD2 as a possible D gene (6 bases). V shed 4 bases and J shed 8 bases, with 15 bases lying between them. CDR3 length equals 14 residues. Per the germline V gene, CDR1 is SGHAT and CDR2 is FQNNGV. The CDR3 region is CASSSRLGWDIQYF. In DNA form, the CDR3 reads TGTGCCAGCAGCTCCCGACTAGGATGGGACATTCAGTACTTC.

V is TRBV5-1 and J is TRBJ1-5; 7 bases match TRBD1. Per germline, CDR1 SGHRS and CDR2 YFSETQ. The CDR3 is made up of 15 amino acids. J lost 7 bases, V lost 0 bases, and 7 bases had no gene match. The CDR3 is CASSLAGGGGQPQHF. CDR3 DNA sequence: TGCGCCAGCAGCTTGGCAGGGGGGGGCGGGCAGCCCCAGCATTTT.

This clone was seen a handful of times. The chain has TRBV30 and TRBJ2-5; 8 bases are shared with TRBD2. The CDR3 has 15 amino acids. CDR1 and CDR2 (germline): GTSNPN, SVGIG (reference sequence). Trimming took 8 bases from V and 5 from J; bases not matched to a gene: 16. CDR3 sequence reads: CAAPRGSGGGETQYF. CDR3 DNA: TGTGCCGCCCCCCGGGGGTCCGGGGGGGGCGAGACCCAGTACTTC. The variable domain in full, completed from reference TRBV30 and TRBJ2-5, reads SQTIHQWPATLVQPVGSPLSLECTVEGTSNPNLYWYRQAAGRGLQLLFYSVGIGQISSEVPQNLSASRPQDRQFILSSKKLLLSDSGFYLCAAPRGSGGGETQYFGPGTRLLVL.

The J gene is TRBJ2-1, the V gene TRBV7-9; 10 nucleotides match TRBD1. J lost 6 bases, V lost 4 bases, and 9 bases had no gene match. Germline loops: CDR1 SEHNR, CDR2 FQNEAQ (reference sequence). The CDR3 spans 16 residues. The CDR3 loop is CASSSPGQGLGNEQFF. In nucleotides, the CDR3 is TGTGCCAGCAGCTCCCCGGGACAGGGGCTCGGCAATGAGCAGTTCTTC.

This clone was picked up one time. V is TRBV11-2 and J is TRBJ1-5; the D is unclear. The CDR3 contains 14 residues. CDR1 is SGHAT and CDR2 is FQNNGV in the germline V gene. V lost 5 bases to trimming and J lost 1 base, with 9 bases between them. CDR3 residues: CASSPFNSNQPQHF. The CDR3 region has the DNA TGTGCCAGCAGCCCATTTAACAGCAATCAGCCCCAGCATTTT.

The J gene is TRBJ1-2, the V gene TRBV24-1; maybe TRBD1 (6 bases). Trimming shortened V by 3 bases and J by 1 base, and 14 bases separated the two germline ends. From germline, CDR1 is KGHDR and CDR2 SFDVKD. CDR3 length: 16 residues. Here the CDR3 DNA reads TGTGCCACCAGTGATGGACAGCTGGGGGGTAACTATGGCTACACCTTC. Translated: CATSDGQLGGNYGYTF.

This clone was found once. The J gene is TRBJ2-1, the V gene TRBV5-4; 14 bases line up with TRBD2. CDR1 is SGHNT and CDR2 is YYREEE in the germline V gene (reference sequence). This CDR3 is built from 16 residues. The V and J ends lost 3 bases and 8 bases, in that order; junction bases with no gene match: 7. This CDR3 is CASSSGLAGGLDEQFF. The CDR3 DNA sequence: TGTGCCAGCAGCTCTGGACTAGCGGGGGGTTTAGATGAGCAGTTCTTC.

The rearrangement uses TRBV3-1 (or the pseudogene TRBV3-2) and TRBJ2-7; perhaps TRBD1 as D (6 bases). Trimming took off 2 bases at V and 2 bases at J, with 13 bases between the two ends. Per germline, CDR1 LGHDT and CDR2 YNNKEL (reference sequence). The CDR3 has 15 residues. CDR3 protein: CASSQLRQVAYEQYF. Written as DNA, the CDR3 is TGTGCCAGCAGCCAACTCCGACAGGTCGCCTACGAGCAGTACTTC.

The gene calls are TRBV10-3 and TRBJ2-2; 8 nucleotides agree with TRBD1. V dropped 9 bases and J dropped 7; count of bases not matched to a gene: 4. This CDR3 is 12 amino acids long. Germline V gives CDR1 ENHRY, CDR2 SYGVKD. CDR3 protein: CAMGQDGGELFF. The CDR3 DNA follows: TGTGCCATGGGACAGGATGGCGGGGAGCTGTTTTTT.

The rearrangement links TRBV11-2 to TRBJ1-1; D uncertain. The CDR3 is 13 amino acids. V lost 4 bases to trimming and J lost 4 bases, with 10 bases between them. Germline CDR1 reads SGHAT; CDR2 reads FQNNGV. The CDR3, as DNA: TGTGCCAGCAGCTCGCAGCGGGGCACTGAAGCTTTCTTT. Encoded protein: CASSSQRGTEAFF.

This sequence joins TRBV30 and TRBJ1-5, with no clear D. Per germline, CDR1 GTSNPN and CDR2 SVGIG (reference sequence). V was shortened by 2 bases and J by 6 bases, with 8 bases between the two germline ends. This CDR3 spans 12 amino acids. CDR3 amino acids: CAWSSGSQPQHF. The DNA for the CDR3 is TGTGCCTGGAGTTCCGGAAGTCAGCCCCAGCATTTT. Looking up the rest from reference TRBV30 and TRBJ1-5 gives the full variable domain: SQTIHQWPATLVQPVGSPLSLECTVEGTSNPNLYWYRQAAGRGLQLLFYSVGIGQISSEVPQNLSASRPQDRQFILSSKKLLLSDSGFYLCAWSSGSQPQHFGDGTRLSIL.

The chain employs TRBV4-1 and TRBJ1-1; D gene uncertain. The germline V gene has CDR1 MGHRA and CDR2 YSYEKL. Trimming shortened V by 6 bases and J by 1 base, and 18 bases separated the two germline ends. There are 16 residues in the CDR3. Here the CDR3 DNA reads TGCGCCAGCAGTTGGCGGGCAGGCCCGGGGAACACTGAAGCTTTCTTT. Its protein product is CASSWRAGPGNTEAFF.

Only a few counts were recorded for this clone. The chain joins TRBV30 to TRBJ2-7; perhaps TRBD1 as D (6 bases). The V gene's germline CDR1 is GTSNPN and CDR2 SVGIG (reference sequence). This CDR3 spans 12 amino acids. Deletions cut 2 bases from V and 6 bases from J, with 11 bases between. CDR3 sequence (DNA): TGTGCCTGGAGTCCGACAGGAGCCGAGCAGTACTTC. It codes for CAWSPTGAEQYF. The full variable domain, completed using reference TRBV30 and TRBJ2-7, is SQTIHQWPATLVQPVGSPLSLECTVEGTSNPNLYWYRQAAGRGLQLLFYSVGIGQISSEVPQNLSASRPQDRQFILSSKKLLLSDSGFYLCAWSPTGAEQYFGPGTRLTVT.

This chain links TRBV6-2 or TRBV6-3 with TRBJ2-1; D tentatively fits TRBD1 or TRBD2 (5 bases each). The CDR3 has 13 amino acids. The V end was cut by 4 bases, the J end by 7 bases, with 11 bases between. In germline, CDR1 is MNHEY, CDR2 SVGEGT. The CDR3 spells CASSLGTVNEQFF. CDR3 sequence (DNA): TGTGCCAGCAGTTTGGGGACGGTGAATGAGCAGTTCTTC.

This clone was observed a handful of times. This chain uses TRBV7-9 with TRBJ1-2; D perhaps matches TRBD1 (5 bases). Looked up from germline, CDR1 is SEHNR and CDR2 is FQNEAQ (reference sequence). The CDR3 totals 13 residues. Trimming shortened V by 1 base and J by 2 bases, and 5 bases separated the two germline ends. CDR3 residues: CASSLGDNYGYTF. DNA of the CDR3: TGTGCCAGCAGCTTAGGGGACAACTATGGCTACACCTTC.

The J gene is TRBJ2-3, the V gene TRBV10-1; 7 bases match TRBD2. Germline V CDR1 and CDR2: WNHNN, SYGVQD (reference sequence). This CDR3 has 15 residues. V dropped 4 bases and J dropped 6; count of bases not matched to a gene: 10. CDR3 amino acids: CASSASAGTSDTQYF. In DNA, the CDR3 is TGCGCCAGCAGTGCCTCAGCGGGGACGTCGGATACGCAGTATTTT.

The chain links TRBV5-5 to TRBJ1-2, with 7 bases fitting TRBD1. The junction had 8 bases not matched to a gene; V was cut back by 0 bases and J by 6 bases. Germline CDR1 and CDR2: SGHKS and YYEKEE (reference sequence). The CDR3 has 15 amino acids. Written as DNA, the CDR3 is TGTGCCAGCAGCTTGGAGAGCCGGGACAGCGATGGCTACACCTTC. The encoded protein is CASSLESRDSDGYTF.